What follows are 17 T cell receptor beta chains derived from one specimen sequenced in a study of T cells after yellow fever vaccination. TCRdb reprocessed the 5' RACE reads via MiXCR and lists one record per CDR3 protein. The table shows about 240,000 distinct CDR3 sequences, with 6.9% occurring only once. Sample: CD4+ T cells sorted from PBMCs, taken 15 days after the yellow fever booster vaccination. The receptors stem from a man aged 25 to 40 who received the YFV17D yellow fever vaccine.

J is TRBJ1-3 and V is TRBV27; D may be TRBD1 (5 bases). This CDR3 has 15 residues. The germline CDR1 and CDR2 sequences are MNHEY and SMNVEV (reference sequence). Trimming removed 3 bases from V and 1 base from J, with 10 bases in between. Here the CDR3 reads CASSFVGGSGNTIYF. The CDR3 DNA reads TGTGCCAGCAGTTTCGTGGGGGGATCTGGAAACACCATATATTTT.

This clonotype occurred many times. The chain couples TRBV29-1 to TRBJ1-5; TRBD1 agrees at 7 bases. From germline, CDR1 is SQVTM and CDR2 ANQGSEA. V lost 6 bases and J lost 0; bases outside the gene matches: 5. The length of the CDR3 is 14 residues. The CDR3 reads CSVAGQYSNQPQHF. The CDR3 nucleotides read TGCAGCGTGGCGGGACAGTATAGCAATCAGCCCCAGCATTTT.

The chain combines TRBV18 with TRBJ2-7; D perhaps matches TRBD1 (6 bases). This CDR3 is 15 amino acids long. V was trimmed by 4 bases and J by 3 bases, leaving 16 bases between them. Germline CDR1 KGHSH, CDR2 LQKENI. The CDR3 loop is CASSLQGSVNYEQYF. In DNA, the CDR3 is TGTGCCAGCTCACTCCAGGGGTCTGTCAACTACGAGCAGTACTTC.

This clonotype was counted between two and nine times. The CDR3 DNA reads TGTGCCAGCAGCGTAAAACCCAGCGGGGGAAAAGAGACCCAGTACTTC. This encodes CASSVKPSGGKETQYF. The chain joins TRBV9 to TRBJ2-5; 8 nucleotides line up with TRBD2. This CDR3 is built from 16 residues. The germline CDR1 and CDR2 sequences are SGDLS and YYNGEE. Trimming removed 1 base from V and 3 bases from J; junction bases left unmatched: 8.

This clonotype was detected a few times. V is TRBV3-1 and J is TRBJ2-5, with D tentatively TRBD1 (6 bases). The CDR3 covers 14 residues. The V gene lost 1 base and the J gene lost 5 bases, with 11 bases spanning the gap. CDR1 is LGHDT and CDR2 is YNNKEL in the germline V gene (reference sequence). Here the CDR3 reads CASSQGTVMETQYF. For the CDR3, the DNA is TGTGCCAGCAGCCAAGGGACAGTAATGGAGACCCAGTACTTC.

The V and J genes are TRBV21-1 and TRBJ2-1; the D call TRBD2 from the table was never checked on the DNA. TRBV21-1 is termed a pseudogene. This CDR3 comprises 11 residues. The CDR3 reads CKKLAGNEQFF. The DNA for the CDR3 is TGTAAGAAACTAGCGGGGAATGAGCAGTTCTTC.

In this sample, this clonotype turned up a few times. This chain joins TRBV7-2 and TRBJ2-7, with TRBD2 matching over 8 bases. After removal of 5 bases from V and 3 bases from J, the junction contained 9 bases not matched to a gene. The CDR3 loop spans 15 amino acids. The germline CDR1 and CDR2 sequences are SGHTA and FQGNSA. The CDR3 coding sequence is TGTGCCAGCAGCCCCTCGGGAGGGATGGGCTACGAGCAGTACTTC. This gives the protein CASSPSGGMGYEQYF.

This chain connects TRBV27 to TRBJ2-1; 7 positions agree with TRBD2. The CDR3 extends over 15 amino acids. Germline CDR1 MNHEY, CDR2 SMNVEV (reference sequence). V was pared by 6 bases and J by 5 bases, with 10 bases of the junction left unmatched. The CDR3 sequence is CASRVGRLGHNEQFF. CDR3 nucleotides: TGTGCCAGCAGGGTCGGGAGGCTGGGACACAATGAGCAGTTCTTC.

This rearrangement joins TRBV10-3 to TRBJ1-5; D may be TRBD1 (5 bases). Germline V lookup: CDR1 ENHRY, CDR2 SYGVKD. This CDR3 contains 16 residues. Trimming pared 0 bases from V and 2 bases from J, leaving 11 bases between. In nucleotides, the CDR3 is TGTGCCATCAGTGAGTCTCGGACGGGGGGCAATCAGCCCCAGCATTTT. This codes for CAISESRTGGNQPQHF.

This chain links TRBV20-1 with TRBJ2-1; perhaps TRBD2 as D (5 bases). The CDR3 sequence is 16 residues long. V lost 2 bases and J lost 4, with 18 bases in between. The germline V gene encodes CDR1 DFQATT and CDR2 SNEGSKA (reference sequence). CDR3 in amino acids: CSARSAGEDRYNEQFF. For the CDR3, the DNA is TGCAGTGCTAGATCCGCGGGCGAGGACCGTTACAATGAGCAGTTCTTC.

This clonotype was found a few times. This chain connects TRBV30 to TRBJ2-1, with 13 nucleotides matching TRBD2. Germline values: CDR1 GTSNPN, CDR2 SVGIG (reference sequence). This CDR3 has 15 amino acids. V gave up 4 bases and J gave up 7 bases; unmatched junction bases: 7. The CDR3, as DNA: TGTGCCTGGACAGGACTAGCGGGAGCTAAGAATGAGCAGTTCTTC. This codes for CAWTGLAGAKNEQFF.

The chain couples TRBV20-1 to TRBJ2-1; D call uncertain. Trimming shortened V by 6 bases and J by 7 bases, and 10 bases separated the two germline ends. The CDR3 extends over 11 amino acids. The V gene's germline CDR1 is DFQATT and CDR2 SNEGSKA (reference sequence). CDR3 nucleotides: TGCAGTGCCCCCAGAATGAATGAGCAGTTCTTC. This translates into CSAPRMNEQFF.

The rearrangement links TRBV30 to TRBJ2-5; 15 positions agree with TRBD2. V trimming: 7 bases; J trimming: 5 bases; junction bases outside the gene matches: 8. Germline loops: CDR1 GTSNPN, CDR2 SVGIG (reference sequence). This CDR3 has 15 residues. Here the CDR3 reads CASGLAGGLGETQYF. In DNA form, the CDR3 reads TGTGCCTCAGGACTAGCGGGAGGGCTGGGGGAGACCCAGTACTTC.

This rearrangement joins TRBV5-5 to TRBJ2-3; TRBD1 might be the D (7 bases). From germline, CDR1 is SGHKS and CDR2 YYEKEE (reference sequence). V lost 4 bases and J 4 bases, leaving 19 bases between the germline ends. The CDR3 is 16 amino acids. DNA of the CDR3: TGTGCCAGCAGCCCCCCACGGGGGACAGAAGCAGATACGCAGTATTTT. Its protein product is CASSPPRGTEADTQYF. Full variable domain (rest looked up from reference TRBV5-5 and TRBJ2-3): DAGVTQSPTHLIKTRGQQVTLRCSPISGHKSVSWYQQVLGQGPQFIFQYYEKEERGRGNFPDRFSARQFPNYSSELNVNALLLGDSALYLCASSPPRGTEADTQYFGPGTRLTVL.

The V call is TRBV12-3 or TRBV12-4, the J call TRBJ2-1, with D unclear. Trimming took 2 bases from V and 4 from J, leaving 18 bases between them. CDR3 size: 17 residues. In nucleotides, the CDR3 is TGTGCCAGCAGTTTAAGGATCTCGGGTAGGCCATACAATGAGCAGTTCTTC. Its translation is CASSLRISGRPYNEQFF.

This clonotype has a handful of counts. The chain links TRBV20-1 to TRBJ1-1; TRBD1 agrees at 7 bases. CDR3 length: 15 residues. The germline V gene has CDR1 DFQATT and CDR2 SNEGSKA (reference sequence). Losses at the gene ends were 0 bases for V and 6 bases for J; bases not matched to a gene: 10. CDR3: CSARDPRRGRAEAFF. Written as DNA, the CDR3 is TGCAGTGCTAGAGATCCCAGGAGGGGGCGAGCTGAAGCTTTCTTT.

This clonotype was seen repeatedly, ten times or more. V usage is TRBV10-3 and J usage is TRBJ2-7, with 10 bases fitting TRBD2. This CDR3 is 13 amino acids long. Germline CDR1 reads ENHRY; CDR2 reads SYGVKD. Trimming at V came to 10 bases and at J to 2 bases, leaving 5 bases not matched to a gene. The CDR3 reads CATTLAGAYEQYF. DNA for the CDR3: TGTGCCACCACTCTAGCGGGAGCCTACGAGCAGTACTTC.